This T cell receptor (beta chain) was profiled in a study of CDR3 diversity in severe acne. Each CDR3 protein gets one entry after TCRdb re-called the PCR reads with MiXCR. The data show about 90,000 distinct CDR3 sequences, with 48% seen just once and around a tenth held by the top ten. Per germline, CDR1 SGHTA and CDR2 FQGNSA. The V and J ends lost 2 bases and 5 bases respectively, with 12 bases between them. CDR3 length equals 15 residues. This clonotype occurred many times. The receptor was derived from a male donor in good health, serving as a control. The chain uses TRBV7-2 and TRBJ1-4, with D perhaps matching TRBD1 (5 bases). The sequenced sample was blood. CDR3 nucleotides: TGTGCCAGCAGCTTATACGGGGGAGAGAATGAAAAACTGTTTTTT. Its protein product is CASSLYGGENEKLFF.